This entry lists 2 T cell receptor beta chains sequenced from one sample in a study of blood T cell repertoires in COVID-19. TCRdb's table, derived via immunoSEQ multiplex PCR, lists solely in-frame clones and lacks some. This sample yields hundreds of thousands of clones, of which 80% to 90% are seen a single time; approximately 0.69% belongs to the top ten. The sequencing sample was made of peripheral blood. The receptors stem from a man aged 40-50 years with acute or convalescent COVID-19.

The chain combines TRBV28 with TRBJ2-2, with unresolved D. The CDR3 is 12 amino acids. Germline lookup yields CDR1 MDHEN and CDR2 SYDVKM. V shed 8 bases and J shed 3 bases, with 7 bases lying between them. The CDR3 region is CASPSDTGELFF. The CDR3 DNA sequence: TGTGCCAGCCCATCGGACACCGGGGAGCTGTTTTTT.

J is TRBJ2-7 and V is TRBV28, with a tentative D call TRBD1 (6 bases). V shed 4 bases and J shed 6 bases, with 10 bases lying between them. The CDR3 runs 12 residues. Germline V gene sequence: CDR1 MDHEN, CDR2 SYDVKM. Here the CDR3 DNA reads TGTGCCAGCAGTTGGGGGCAGGTCGAGCAGTACTTC. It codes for CASSWGQVEQYF.